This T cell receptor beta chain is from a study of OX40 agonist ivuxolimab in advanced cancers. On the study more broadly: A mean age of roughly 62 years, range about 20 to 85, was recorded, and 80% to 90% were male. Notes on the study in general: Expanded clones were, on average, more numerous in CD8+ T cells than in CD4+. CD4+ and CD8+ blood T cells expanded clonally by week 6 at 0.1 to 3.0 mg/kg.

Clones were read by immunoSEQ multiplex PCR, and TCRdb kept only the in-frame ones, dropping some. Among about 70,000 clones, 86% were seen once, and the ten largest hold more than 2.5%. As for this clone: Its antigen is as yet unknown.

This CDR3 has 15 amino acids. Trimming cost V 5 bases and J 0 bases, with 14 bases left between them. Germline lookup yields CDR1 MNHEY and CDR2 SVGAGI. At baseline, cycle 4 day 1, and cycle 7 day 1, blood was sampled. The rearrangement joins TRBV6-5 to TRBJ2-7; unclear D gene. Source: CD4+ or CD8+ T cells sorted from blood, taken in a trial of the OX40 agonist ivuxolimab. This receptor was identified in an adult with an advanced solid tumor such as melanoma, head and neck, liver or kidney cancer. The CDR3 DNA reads TGTGCCAGCAGTCCCCGGGTCTGGGTCTCCTACGAGCAGTACTTC. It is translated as CASSPRVWVSYEQYF.